This entry describes one T cell receptor (beta chain). Here immunoSEQ multiplex PCR was the method, and the copy in TCRdb shows in-frame clones only, minus some. The sample has approximately 150,000 clones; around 88% are singletons. This CDR3 has 20 residues. Germline CDR1 reads SGHVS; CDR2 reads FQNEAQ. Trimming took 4 bases from V and 1 from J; bases not matched to a gene: 17. The data belong to a study of control samples from healthy donors and cancer patients. Source material: blood. The clonotype comes from a man aged 18 to 29 in good health. The chain links TRBV7-8 to TRBJ2-4, with TRBD1 identical over 9 bases. CDR3 protein: CASSYTEGPIQGAAKNIQYF. CDR3 nucleotides: TGTGCCAGCAGCTACACCGAGGGCCCAATACAGGGGGCGGCCAAAAACATTCAGTACTTC.